One sample yielded the 12 T cell receptor beta chains listed below, sequenced in a study of blood T cell repertoires in COVID-19. TCRdb's copy holds only in-frame clones and misses some; the assay was immunoSEQ multiplex PCR. The sample contains 95,000 to 150,000 clones, more than 75% of which appear only once. The sequenced material came from peripheral blood. These receptors were collected from a woman in her seventies with acute or convalescent COVID-19.

This chain joins TRBV7-3 and TRBJ1-1; TRBD1 matches 8 bases. The CDR3 runs 13 residues. V was pared by 5 bases and J by 5 bases, with 4 bases of the junction left unmatched. From germline, CDR1 is SGHTA and CDR2 FQGTGA. The CDR3 protein is CASSKTGVTEAFF. CDR3 nucleotide sequence: TGTGCCAGCAGCAAGACAGGGGTAACTGAAGCTTTCTTT.

The rearrangement links TRBV19 to TRBJ2-1; TRBD1 aligns across 10 bases. CDR1 and CDR2 (germline): LNHDA, SQIVND (reference sequence). V shed 2 bases and J 4 bases; nucleotides not matched to a gene: 5. This CDR3 spans 16 amino acids. CDR3 coding DNA: TGTGCCAGTAGTATAACCGGGACAGGGGTGTACAATGAGCAGTTCTTC. Translating gives CASSITGTGVYNEQFF.

V gene TRBV14 combines with J gene TRBJ1-1; the D is unclear. V was pared by 2 bases and J by 1 base, with 5 bases between. The CDR3 extends over 13 amino acids. CDR1 is SGHDN and CDR2 is FVKESK in the germline V gene. The CDR3 is CASSQTGNTEAFF. The DNA of the CDR3 is TGTGCCAGCAGCCAAACGGGGAACACTGAAGCTTTCTTT.

This clone was seen just once. The genes are TRBV10-1 and TRBJ2-7; 8 positions match TRBD2. V trimming: 2 bases; J trimming: 6 bases; junction bases outside the gene matches: 6. Germline V gene sequence: CDR1 WNHNN, CDR2 SYGVQD (reference sequence). The CDR3 is made up of 14 amino acids. Here the CDR3 reads CASSENGGAFEQYF. The CDR3 region has the DNA TGCGCCAGCAGTGAGAACGGGGGGGCCTTCGAGCAGTACTTC.

This clone was seen only a few times. The rearrangement links TRBV9 to TRBJ2-3; perhaps TRBD2 as D (6 bases). The CDR3 sequence is 16 residues long. Germline CDR1 SGDLS, CDR2 YYNGEE. V was shortened by 0 bases and J by 4 bases, with 15 bases between the two germline ends. The CDR3 DNA is TGTGCCAGCAGCGTAGGCACTAGCAATACCGCAGATACGCAGTATTTT. As protein: CASSVGTSNTADTQYF.

This chain joins TRBV9 and TRBJ2-7; possible D gene TRBD2, 5 bases. Trimming stripped 0 bases from V and 3 bases from J, with 10 bases between. Germline-derived CDR1 and CDR2 are SGDLS and YYNGEE. This CDR3 is built from 14 residues. The CDR3 bases are TGTGCCAGCAGCGTAGACTACGGGGTCTACGAGCAGTACTTC. Protein product: CASSVDYGVYEQYF. The complete variable domain, with remaining parts taken from reference TRBV9 and TRBJ2-7, reads DSGVTQTPKHLITATGQRVTLRCSPRSGDLSVYWYQQSLDQGLQFLIQYYNGEERAKGNILERFSAQQFPDLHSELNLSSLELGDSALYFCASSVDYGVYEQYFGPGTRLTVT.

V gene TRBV7-3 combines with J gene TRBJ2-7, with 8 bases that match TRBD1. The trim removed 4 bases at V and 0 bases at J, leaving 8 bases unmatched. This CDR3 region has 16 residues. Germline V gene lookup returns CDR1 SGHTA and CDR2 FQGTGA. The CDR3 region has the DNA TGTGCCAGCAGCTCTTCCGGGACAGGCTTCTCCTACGAGCAGTACTTC. Translating gives CASSSSGTGFSYEQYF.

The genes are TRBV6-1 and TRBJ1-5, with a weak D call TRBD1 (6 bases). V lost 2 bases to trimming and J lost 4 bases, with 18 bases between them. The CDR3 runs 17 residues. CDR1 and CDR2 (germline): MNHNS, SASEGT. CDR3 residues: CASSEFMAGVGNQPQHF. The DNA for the CDR3 is TGTGCCAGCAGTGAATTTATGGCAGGGGTGGGGAATCAGCCCCAGCATTTT.

The gene calls are TRBV4-2 and TRBJ2-2; the D gene is possibly TRBD2 (6 bases). CDR3 length: 18 residues. The ends were cut back, 0 bases at V and 5 bases at J, with 19 bases in the middle. Germline loops: CDR1 LGHNA, CDR2 YNFKEQ. In DNA form, the CDR3 reads TGTGCCAGCAGCCAAGATTTACCGGGACTGGGAGAAACCGGGGAGCTGTTTTTT. Translating gives CASSQDLPGLGETGELFF.

The chain links TRBV28 to TRBJ2-7, with TRBD1 matching over 7 bases. The V gene's germline CDR1 is MDHEN and CDR2 SYDVKM. Trimming at V came to 6 bases and at J to 2 bases, leaving 1 base not matched to a gene. The CDR3 extends over 12 amino acids. CDR3 region: CASRTGTYEQYF. Here the CDR3 DNA reads TGTGCCAGCAGGACAGGGACCTACGAGCAGTACTTC.

The chain links TRBV7-6 to TRBJ2-7; TRBD2 matches at 10 bases. V trimming: 2 bases; J trimming: 0 bases; junction bases outside the gene matches: 10. The germline V gene has CDR1 SGHVS and CDR2 FNYEAQ. The CDR3 loop spans 18 amino acids. CDR3 DNA: TGTGCCAGCAGCTTACTAGCGGGGGATAATTTAAGCTCCTACGAGCAGTACTTC. The encoded protein is CASSLLAGDNLSSYEQYF.

In this sample, this clone turned up a few times. The CDR3 protein is CASSFTGSYGYTF. The CDR3 nucleotides are TGTGCCAGCAGCTTTACAGGGAGTTATGGCTACACCTTC. The rearrangement uses TRBV7-2 and TRBJ1-2, with a tentative D call TRBD1 (6 bases). Looked up from germline, CDR1 is SGHTA and CDR2 is FQGNSA. The CDR3 loop spans 13 amino acids. V lost 3 bases to trimming and J lost 5 bases, with 10 bases between them.